This T cell receptor beta chain was sequenced in a study of blood T cells in healthy people across ages. General study findings and limits: Because donor CMV status was unknown, expanded clonotype changes were possibly confounded. Older age went with lower TCR beta diversity per million T cells, in a roughly linear way.

Through a sample-barcoded 5' primer and a J-beta primer mix, a second PCR was run for 7 to 11 cycles. TCRdb analysed the 5' RACE reads with MiXCR anew, one entry per CDR3 protein. In the table there are 2 million or so distinct CDR3 sequences, just under 50% of which are singletons. As regards this clonotype: Its antigen is still unknown.

Per the germline V gene, CDR1 is DFQATT and CDR2 is SNEGSKA (reference sequence). The germline V and J ends were trimmed by 1 base and 2 bases, with 9 bases remaining between them. The CDR3 is 14 amino acids. The clonotype was recovered from a middle-aged woman in good health. The J gene is TRBJ2-1, the V gene TRBV20-1; no definite D call. The sequenced sample consisted of blood. The CDR3 nucleotides read TGCAGTGCTAGAGGGCTAGTCGCCTACAATGAGCAGTTCTTC. Its protein product is CSARGLVAYNEQFF.